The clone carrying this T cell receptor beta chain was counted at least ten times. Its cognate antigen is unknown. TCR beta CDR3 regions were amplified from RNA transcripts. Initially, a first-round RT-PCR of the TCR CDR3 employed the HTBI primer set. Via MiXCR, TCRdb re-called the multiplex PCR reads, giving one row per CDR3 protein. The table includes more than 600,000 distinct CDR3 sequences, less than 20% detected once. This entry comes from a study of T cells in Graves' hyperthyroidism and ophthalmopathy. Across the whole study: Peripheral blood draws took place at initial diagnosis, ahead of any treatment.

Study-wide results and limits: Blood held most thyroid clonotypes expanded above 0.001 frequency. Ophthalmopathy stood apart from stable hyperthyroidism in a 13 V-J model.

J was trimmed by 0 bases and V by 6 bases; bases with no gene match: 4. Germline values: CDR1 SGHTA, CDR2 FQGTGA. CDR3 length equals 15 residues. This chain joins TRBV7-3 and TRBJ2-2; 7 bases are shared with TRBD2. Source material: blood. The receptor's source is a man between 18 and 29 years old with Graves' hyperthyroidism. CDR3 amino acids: CASSLAGANTGELFF. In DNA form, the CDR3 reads TGTGCCAGCAGTTTGGCGGGAGCGAACACCGGGGAGCTGTTTTTT.